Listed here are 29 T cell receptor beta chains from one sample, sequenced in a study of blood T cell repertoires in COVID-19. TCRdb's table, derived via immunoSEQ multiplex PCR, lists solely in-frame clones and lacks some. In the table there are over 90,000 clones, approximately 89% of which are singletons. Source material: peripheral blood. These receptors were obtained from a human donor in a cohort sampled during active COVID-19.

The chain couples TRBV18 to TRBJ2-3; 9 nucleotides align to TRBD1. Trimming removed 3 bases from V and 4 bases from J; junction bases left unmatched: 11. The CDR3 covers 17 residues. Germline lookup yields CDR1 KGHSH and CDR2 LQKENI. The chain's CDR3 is CASSPSRTGESPDTQYF. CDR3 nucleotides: TGTGCCAGCTCACCGTCCCGGACAGGGGAATCCCCAGATACGCAGTATTTT.

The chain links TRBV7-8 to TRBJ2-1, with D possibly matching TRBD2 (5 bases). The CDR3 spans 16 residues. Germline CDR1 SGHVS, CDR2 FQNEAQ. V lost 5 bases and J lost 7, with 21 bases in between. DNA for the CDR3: TGTGCCAGCAGCCGATATTCTCGACGGGATATTAATGAGCAGTTCTTC. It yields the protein CASSRYSRRDINEQFF.

The CDR3 nucleotides are TGTGCCAGCACCGGGACTAGCCCATACACAGATACGCAGTATTTT. Protein product: CASTGTSPYTDTQYF. The chain employs TRBV6-5 and TRBJ2-3; 9 bases are shared with TRBD2. The CDR3 is 15 amino acids. J gave up 2 bases and V 7 bases, and 7 bases lay outside the gene matches. CDR1 and CDR2 from the germline V gene are MNHEY and SVGAGI.

DNA of the CDR3: TGTGCCAGCAGTTACCGCCACACTAGCTTCAATGAGCAGTTCTTC. This translates into CASSYRHTSFNEQFF. The chain uses TRBV6-6 and TRBJ2-1; TRBD2 might be the D (6 bases). The V gene's germline CDR1 is MNHNY and CDR2 SVGAGI (reference sequence). Deletions cut 2 bases from V and 6 bases from J, with 14 bases between. The CDR3 consists of 15 residues.

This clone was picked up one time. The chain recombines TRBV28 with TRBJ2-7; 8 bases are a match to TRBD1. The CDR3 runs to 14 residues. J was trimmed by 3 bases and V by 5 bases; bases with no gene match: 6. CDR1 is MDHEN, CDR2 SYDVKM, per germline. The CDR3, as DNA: TGTGCCAGCAGTCAGACAGGGGTGATCTACGAGCAGTACTTC. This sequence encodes CASSQTGVIYEQYF.

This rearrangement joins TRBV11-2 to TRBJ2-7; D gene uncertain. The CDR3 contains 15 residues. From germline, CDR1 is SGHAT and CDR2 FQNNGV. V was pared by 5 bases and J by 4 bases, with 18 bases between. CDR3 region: CASSPSLTGFYEQYF. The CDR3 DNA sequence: TGTGCCAGCAGCCCCTCTCTGACGGGTTTTTACGAGCAGTACTTC.

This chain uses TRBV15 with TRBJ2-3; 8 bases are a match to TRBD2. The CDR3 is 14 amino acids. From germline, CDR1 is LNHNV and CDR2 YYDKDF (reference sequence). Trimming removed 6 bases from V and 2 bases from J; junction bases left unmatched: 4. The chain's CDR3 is CATRSGSLTDTQYF. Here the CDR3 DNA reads TGTGCCACCAGAAGCGGGAGTCTCACAGATACGCAGTATTTT.

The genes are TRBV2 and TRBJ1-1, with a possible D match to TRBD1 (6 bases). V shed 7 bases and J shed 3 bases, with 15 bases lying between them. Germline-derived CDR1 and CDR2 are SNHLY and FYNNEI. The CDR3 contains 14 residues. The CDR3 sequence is CASKPTAGDTEAFF. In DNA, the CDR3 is TGTGCCAGCAAACCTACCGCAGGGGACACTGAAGCTTTCTTT.

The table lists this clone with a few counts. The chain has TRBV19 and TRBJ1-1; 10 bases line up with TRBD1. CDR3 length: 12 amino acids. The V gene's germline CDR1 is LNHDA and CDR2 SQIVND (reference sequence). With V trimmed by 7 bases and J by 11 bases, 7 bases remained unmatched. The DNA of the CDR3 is TGTGCCAGTACCATCCCGGACAGGGGGGCTTTCTTT. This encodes CASTIPDRGAFF.

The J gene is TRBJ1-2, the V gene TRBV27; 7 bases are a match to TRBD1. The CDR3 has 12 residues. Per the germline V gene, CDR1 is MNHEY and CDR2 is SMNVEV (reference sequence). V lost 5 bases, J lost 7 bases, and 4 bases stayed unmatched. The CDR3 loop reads CASSPNRGGYTF. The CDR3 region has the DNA TGTGCCAGCAGTCCAAACAGGGGTGGCTACACCTTC.

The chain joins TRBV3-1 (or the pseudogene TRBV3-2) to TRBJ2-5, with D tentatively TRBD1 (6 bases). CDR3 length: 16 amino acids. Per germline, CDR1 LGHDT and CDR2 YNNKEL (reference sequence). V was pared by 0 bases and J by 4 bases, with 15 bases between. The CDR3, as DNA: TGTGCCAGCAGCCAAGAAGGGGGACCCCCGCCAGAGACCCAGTACTTC. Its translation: CASSQEGGPPPETQYF.

The CDR3 DNA reads TGTGCCAGCAGCGAAATAGGGGAAGAAAATGAGCAGTTCTTC. Translation: CASSEIGEENEQFF. This chain connects TRBV3-1 (or the pseudogene TRBV3-2) to TRBJ2-1; a possible D gene is TRBD1 (5 bases). This CDR3 is built from 14 residues. Trimming left V 5 bases short and J 7 bases short, with 15 bases between. Germline loops: CDR1 LGHDT, CDR2 YNNKEL (reference sequence).

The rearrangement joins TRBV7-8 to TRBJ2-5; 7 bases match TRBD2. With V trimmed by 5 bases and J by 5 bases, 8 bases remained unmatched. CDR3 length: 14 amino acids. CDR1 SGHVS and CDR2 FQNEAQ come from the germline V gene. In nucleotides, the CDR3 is TGTGCCAGCAGCCGGAGCGGGACTCAGGAGACCCAGTACTTC. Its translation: CASSRSGTQETQYF.

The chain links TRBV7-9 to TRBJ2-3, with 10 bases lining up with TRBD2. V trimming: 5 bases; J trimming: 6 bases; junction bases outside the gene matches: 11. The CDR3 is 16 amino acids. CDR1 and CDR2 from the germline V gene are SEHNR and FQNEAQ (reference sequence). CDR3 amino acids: CASSAIAGGIGDTQYF. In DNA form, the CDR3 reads TGTGCCAGCAGCGCCATAGCGGGAGGTATAGGTGATACGCAGTATTTT.

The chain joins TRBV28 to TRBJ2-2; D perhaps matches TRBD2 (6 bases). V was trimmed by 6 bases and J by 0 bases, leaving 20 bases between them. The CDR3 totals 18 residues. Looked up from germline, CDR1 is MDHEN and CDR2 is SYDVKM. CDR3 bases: TGTGCCAGCAGCCCACAAAGCGGGCACATAGCGAACACCGGGGAGCTGTTTTTT. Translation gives CASSPQSGHIANTGELFF. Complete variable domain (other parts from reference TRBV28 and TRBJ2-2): DVKVTQSSRYLVKRTGEKVFLECVQDMDHENMFWYRQDPGLGLRLIYFSYDVKMKEKGDIPEGYSVSREKKERFSLILESASTNQTSMYLCASSPQSGHIANTGELFFGEGSRLTVL.

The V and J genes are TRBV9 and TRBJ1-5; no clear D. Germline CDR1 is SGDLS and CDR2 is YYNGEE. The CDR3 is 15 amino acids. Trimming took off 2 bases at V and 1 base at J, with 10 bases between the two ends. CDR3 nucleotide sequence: TGTGCCAGCAGCGTTAGCGGGGAGAGCAATCAGCCCCAGCATTTT. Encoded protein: CASSVSGESNQPQHF.

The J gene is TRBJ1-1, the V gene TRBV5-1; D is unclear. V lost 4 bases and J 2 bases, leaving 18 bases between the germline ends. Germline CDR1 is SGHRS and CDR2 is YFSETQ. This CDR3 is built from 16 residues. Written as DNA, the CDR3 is TGCGCCAGCAGCCCGGGATCTTACAGTTCAAACACTGAAGCTTTCTTT. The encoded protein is CASSPGSYSSNTEAFF.

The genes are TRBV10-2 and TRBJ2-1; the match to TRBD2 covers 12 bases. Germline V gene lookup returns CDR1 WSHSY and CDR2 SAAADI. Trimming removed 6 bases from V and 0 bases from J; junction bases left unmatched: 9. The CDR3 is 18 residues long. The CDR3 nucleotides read TGCGCCAGCAGCGAGAGGACTAGCGGGAAGAGCTCCTACAATGAGCAGTTCTTC. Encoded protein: CASSERTSGKSSYNEQFF.

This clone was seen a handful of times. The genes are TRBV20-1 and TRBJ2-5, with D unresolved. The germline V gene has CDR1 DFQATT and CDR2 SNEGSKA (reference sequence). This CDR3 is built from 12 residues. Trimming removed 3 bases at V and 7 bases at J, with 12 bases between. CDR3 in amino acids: CSASSILGTQYF. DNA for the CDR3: TGCAGTGCTAGTTCCATTCTCGGGACCCAGTACTTC.

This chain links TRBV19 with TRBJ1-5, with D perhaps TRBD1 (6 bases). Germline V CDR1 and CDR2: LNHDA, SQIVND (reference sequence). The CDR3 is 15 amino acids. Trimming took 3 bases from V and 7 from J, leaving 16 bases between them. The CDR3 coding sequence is TGTGCCAGTAGTATTTTGTTCAGGGGCCGGCAGCCCCAGCATTTT. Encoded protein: CASSILFRGRQPQHF.

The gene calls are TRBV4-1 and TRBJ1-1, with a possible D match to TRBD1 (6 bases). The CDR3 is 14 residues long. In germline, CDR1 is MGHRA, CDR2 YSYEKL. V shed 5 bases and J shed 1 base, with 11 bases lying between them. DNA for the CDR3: TGCGCCAGCAGCGCCCGGGGGGCGAACACTGAAGCTTTCTTT. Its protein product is CASSARGANTEAFF.

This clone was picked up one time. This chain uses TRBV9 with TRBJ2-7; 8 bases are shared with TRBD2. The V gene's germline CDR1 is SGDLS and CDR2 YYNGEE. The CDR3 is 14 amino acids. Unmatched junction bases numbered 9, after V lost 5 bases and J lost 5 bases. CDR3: CASSLSGTRDEQYF. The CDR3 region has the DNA TGTGCCAGCAGTCTATCCGGGACTAGAGACGAGCAGTACTTC.

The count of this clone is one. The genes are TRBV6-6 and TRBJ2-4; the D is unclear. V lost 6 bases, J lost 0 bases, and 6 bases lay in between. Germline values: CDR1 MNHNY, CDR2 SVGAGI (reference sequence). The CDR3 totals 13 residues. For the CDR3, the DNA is TGTGCCAGCAGGCCTAGAGCCAAAAACATTCAGTACTTC. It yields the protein CASRPRAKNIQYF.

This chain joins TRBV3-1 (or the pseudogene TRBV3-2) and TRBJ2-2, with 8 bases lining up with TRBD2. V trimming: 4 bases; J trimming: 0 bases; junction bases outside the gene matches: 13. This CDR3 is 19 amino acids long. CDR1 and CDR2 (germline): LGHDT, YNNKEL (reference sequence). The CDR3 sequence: CASSPYAGGAATNTGELFF. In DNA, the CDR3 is TGTGCCAGCAGCCCATATGCCGGGGGGGCGGCCACGAACACCGGGGAGCTGTTTTTT.

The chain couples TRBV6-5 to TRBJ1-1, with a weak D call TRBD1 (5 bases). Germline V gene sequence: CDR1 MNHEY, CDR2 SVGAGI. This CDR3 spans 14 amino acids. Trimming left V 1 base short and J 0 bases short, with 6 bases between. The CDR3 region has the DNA TGTGCCAGCAGTTACTTAGGGGTGAACACTGAAGCTTTCTTT. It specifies CASSYLGVNTEAFF.

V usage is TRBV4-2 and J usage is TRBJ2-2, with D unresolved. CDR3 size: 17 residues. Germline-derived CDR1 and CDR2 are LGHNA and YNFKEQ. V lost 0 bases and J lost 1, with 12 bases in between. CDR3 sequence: CASSQDPRLRNTGELFF. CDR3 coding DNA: TGTGCCAGCAGCCAAGATCCCAGACTTAGGAACACCGGGGAGCTGTTTTTT.

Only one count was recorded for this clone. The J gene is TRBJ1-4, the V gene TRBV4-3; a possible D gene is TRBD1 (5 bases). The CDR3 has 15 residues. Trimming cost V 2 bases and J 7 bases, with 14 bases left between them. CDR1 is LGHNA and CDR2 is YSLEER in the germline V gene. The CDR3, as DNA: TGCGCCAGCAGCCAACAACAGGTGCCGGGTGAAAAACTGTTTTTT. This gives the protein CASSQQQVPGEKLFF.

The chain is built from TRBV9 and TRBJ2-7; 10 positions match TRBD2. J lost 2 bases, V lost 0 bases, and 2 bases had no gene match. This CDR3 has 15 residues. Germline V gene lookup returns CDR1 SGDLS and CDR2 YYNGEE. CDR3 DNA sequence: TGTGCCAGCAGCGTAGGGGGACTAGCGCCCTACGAGCAGTACTTC. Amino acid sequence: CASSVGGLAPYEQYF. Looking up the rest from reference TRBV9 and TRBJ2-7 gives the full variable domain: DSGVTQTPKHLITATGQRVTLRCSPRSGDLSVYWYQQSLDQGLQFLIQYYNGEERAKGNILERFSAQQFPDLHSELNLSSLELGDSALYFCASSVGGLAPYEQYFGPGTRLTVT.

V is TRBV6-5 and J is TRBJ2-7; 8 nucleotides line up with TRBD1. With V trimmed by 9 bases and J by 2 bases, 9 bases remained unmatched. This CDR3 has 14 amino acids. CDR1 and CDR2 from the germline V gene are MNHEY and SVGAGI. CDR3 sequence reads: CASFTGGAAYEQYF. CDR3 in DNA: TGTGCCAGTTTCACAGGGGGAGCAGCCTACGAGCAGTACTTC.